Following are 6 T cell receptor beta chains from one sample sequenced in a study of blood T cell repertoires in COVID-19 (dated by TCRdb to 2020 to 2022). The method behind the library was the immunoSEQ multiplex PCR assay. TCRdb mirrors the immuneACCESS table, restricted to in-frame sequences. Some clones are absent from its copies; in checked studies, under half trace to an unresolved V gene, and the reason for the others is unknown. The sample table contains around 80,000 clones; only one count was recorded for around 84% of them. Jointly, the top ten make up 8% of the sample. The material sequenced was peripheral blood. Receptor source: a man aged 80 or over with active or convalescent COVID-19.

The J gene is TRBJ1-6, the V gene TRBV6-1; possibly TRBD1 for D (5 bases). V dropped 2 bases and J dropped 8 bases, with 10 bases sitting between them. The CDR3 totals 14 residues. The germline CDR1 and CDR2 sequences are MNHNS and SASEGT. In DNA, the CDR3 is TGTGCCAGCAGTGAACGGACAATCGATTCACCCCTCCACTTT. Encoded protein: CASSERTIDSPLHF.

The chain links TRBV19 to TRBJ2-3; D unresolved. The V end lost 3 bases, the J end lost 1 base, and 11 bases lay between the germline ends. Germline V CDR1 and CDR2: LNHDA, SQIVND (reference sequence). There are 15 residues in the CDR3. CDR3 coding DNA: TGTGCCAGTAGTATCTCCCGAGGCGGCACAGATACGCAGTATTTT. It specifies CASSISRGGTDTQYF. The whole variable domain, filled in from reference TRBV19 and TRBJ2-3, reads DGGITQSPKYLFRKEGQNVTLSCEQNLNHDAMYWYRQDPGQGLRLIYYSQIVNDFQKGDIAEGYSVSREKKESFPLTVTSAQKNPTAFYLCASSISRGGTDTQYFGPGTRLTVL.

The chain links TRBV5-4 to TRBJ2-5, with D possibly TRBD2 on 6 matching bases. The length of the CDR3 is 14 residues. Trimming stripped 2 bases from V and 4 bases from J, with 12 bases between. The germline V gene encodes CDR1 SGHNT and CDR2 YYREEE (reference sequence). The CDR3 sequence: CASSFPGVVETQYF. The CDR3 DNA sequence: TGTGCCAGCAGCTTTCCGGGGGTGGTAGAGACCCAGTACTTC.

The J gene is TRBJ2-3, the V gene TRBV5-1; unclear D gene. The CDR3 spans 12 residues. Germline CDR1 reads SGHRS; CDR2 reads YFSETQ. Trimming took off 1 base at V and 4 bases at J, with 4 bases between the two ends. DNA of the CDR3: TGCGCCAGCAGCTTGTCTGCAGATACGCAGTATTTT. Amino acid sequence: CASSLSADTQYF.

CDR3 nucleotides: TGCGCCAGCAGCCCAGGTTCGGCCACTGAAGCTTTCTTT. Protein: CASSPGSATEAFF. V usage is TRBV5-1 and J usage is TRBJ1-1, with D unclear. Trimming cost V 4 bases and J 4 bases, with 11 bases left between them. Germline V lookup: CDR1 SGHRS, CDR2 YFSETQ. This CDR3 spans 13 amino acids.

V usage is TRBV6-5 and J usage is TRBJ2-3, with 7 bases identical to TRBD1. J lost 2 bases, V lost 7 bases, and 3 bases had no gene match. The CDR3 is made up of 13 amino acids. From germline, CDR1 is MNHEY and CDR2 SVGAGI. The CDR3 protein is CASTGTVTDTQYF. The CDR3 DNA reads TGTGCCAGCACCGGGACAGTCACAGATACGCAGTATTTT.